This T cell receptor (beta chain) came from a study of blood T cells in healthy people across ages. The second PCR ran about 6 to 11 cycles with a sample-barcoded 5' primer and J-beta primers. MiXCR was run by TCRdb on the 5' RACE reads, yielding one entry per CDR3 protein. The repertoire holds about 800,000 distinct CDR3 sequences, about 62% seen once, with around 22% in the top ten. Turning to this clonotype: Mismatch with germline at one junction end may stem from a read error.

This CDR3 is 12 amino acids long. The germline gives CDR1 LNHDA, CDR2 SQIVND (reference sequence). This chain links TRBV19 with TRBJ1-6; no definite D call. The sample consisted of blood. This TCR derives from a man aged 25-40 years in good health. The CDR3: CVSNDFNSPLHF. The DNA for the CDR3 is TGTGTCAGTAACGATTTCAATTCACCCCTCCACTTT.